This T cell receptor beta chain was identified in a study of blood T cell repertoires in COVID-19. Only in-frame clones appear in the TCRdb table, and some are missing; sequencing was by immunoSEQ multiplex PCR. The sample contains roughly 220,000 clones, approximately 90% of which appear only once. Per germline, CDR1 GTSNPN and CDR2 SVGIG (reference sequence). V lost 1 base to trimming and J lost 5 bases; unmatched junction nucleotides: 8. The CDR3 is 14 amino acids. V usage is TRBV30 and J usage is TRBJ2-7, with 7 bases matching TRBD1. The source material was peripheral blood. The source of this sequence is a young man who had recovered from COVID-19. The CDR3 DNA follows: TGTGCCTGGAGTGCGGCGACAGGGAGAGACGAGCAGTACTTC. Translation gives CAWSAATGRDEQYF.